The present T cell receptor (beta chain) was sequenced within a study of regulatory T cells in long-lasting Graves disease. The CDR3 is made up of 17 amino acids. Germline V lookup: CDR1 SGHAT, CDR2 FQNNGV. The V segment lost 6 bases and the J segment 6 bases; nucleotides outside the gene matches: 18. Worth noting for this clonotype: Its specificity is not known.

Overall study results and limits: Those with persistent disease had in common more public clonotypes (2,741) than new patients (more than 900).

Stated time point: newly diagnosed GD, antithyroid drugs for less than 3 months. PBMC-extracted RNA yielded the TCR library. Enrollment of patients was through an endocrinology department in Xi'an, China. With EDTA tubes as the receptacles, about 9 milliliters of peripheral blood were drawn. HTBI primers from iRepertoire and Arm-PCR of CDR3 regions yielded the TCR beta libraries. TCRdb re-called the multiplex PCR reads with MiXCR, one entry per CDR3 protein. The table lists around 500,000 distinct CDR3 sequences, 9.5% to 15% of them singletons. These data also formed part of another study, on T cells in Graves' hyperthyroidism and ophthalmopathy.

The receptor comes from a woman in her twenties or thirties with Graves disease. The source material was peripheral blood mononuclear cells (PBMCs), sampled at new diagnosis, from a patient treated with antithyroid drugs. The J gene is TRBJ1-2, the V gene TRBV11-2; TRBD1 matches 8 bases. CDR3 DNA: TGTGCCAGCAGTCATCCAGGGGGCTGGATCTTGGCACATGGCTACACCTTC. As protein: CASSHPGGWILAHGYTF.